A single sample is the source of the 10 T cell receptor beta chains below, sequenced in a study of neurological immune-mediated disorders. MiXCR, run by TCRdb on the 5' RACE reads, gives a single entry per CDR3 protein. The repertoire holds 3,000 to 4,000 distinct CDR3 sequences, with 32% as singletons. The material sequenced was CD8+ T cells from blood. These receptors originate from a man in his fifties with HTLV-1-associated myelopathy (HAM/TSP).

This clonotype was counted ten times or more. This chain uses TRBV20-1 with TRBJ1-4; D is unresolved. The V gene's germline CDR1 is DFQATT and CDR2 SNEGSKA (reference sequence). V was cut by 4 bases and J by 0 bases, with 9 bases left in between. This CDR3 contains 14 residues. The CDR3 region is CSAIEIATNEKLFF. Written as DNA, the CDR3 is TGCAGTGCTATCGAGATAGCAACTAATGAAAAACTGTTTTTT.

The chain carries TRBV24-1 and TRBJ2-7; D may correspond to TRBD1 or TRBD2 (5 bases each). Per the germline V gene, CDR1 is KGHDR and CDR2 is SFDVKD. The CDR3 sequence is 18 residues long. Trimming left V 4 bases short and J 2 bases short, with 23 bases between. The CDR3 is CATSDLTTGGGPPYEQYF. CDR3 bases: TGTGCCACCAGTGACTTGACCACAGGAGGAGGTCCACCCTACGAGCAGTACTTC.

This clonotype was seen a handful of times. This rearrangement joins TRBV25-1 to TRBJ1-1; unclear D gene. The CDR3 sequence is 13 residues long. The V gene's germline CDR1 is MGHDK and CDR2 SYGVNS. The ends were cut back, 5 bases at V and 1 base at J, with 8 bases in the middle. The CDR3 DNA sequence: TGTGCCAGCAGTCCCCTCCGGAACACTGAAGCTTTCTTT. Translated, it gives CASSPLRNTEAFF.

Relative to its sample, this clonotype is medium-sized. The chain uses TRBV3-1 and TRBJ2-7, with 7 bases fitting TRBD1. Losses at the gene ends were 4 bases for V and 4 bases for J; bases not matched to a gene: 7. Germline V gene sequence: CDR1 LGHDT, CDR2 YNNKEL (reference sequence). The CDR3 is 14 residues long. The CDR3 sequence: CASSPRDSEYEQYF. The CDR3 DNA reads TGTGCCAGCAGCCCACGGGACAGTGAGTACGAGCAGTACTTC.

The chain has TRBV7-8 and TRBJ2-3; D might be TRBD1 (6 bases). This CDR3 comprises 18 residues. Germline CDR1 and CDR2: SGHVS and FQNEAQ. V lost 1 base and J lost 0, with 17 bases in between. The CDR3 spells CASSLGPRTVASTDTQYF. The CDR3 DNA is TGTGCCAGCAGCTTAGGTCCCCGGACAGTAGCTAGCACAGATACGCAGTATTTT.

The chain has TRBV4-3 and TRBJ1-1, with 9 bases that match TRBD1. V shed 0 bases and J 5 bases; nucleotides not matched to a gene: 10. This CDR3 has 17 residues. Germline values: CDR1 LGHNA, CDR2 YSLEER. The CDR3 is CASSQEIPGTGITEAFF. The CDR3, as DNA: TGCGCCAGCAGCCAAGAAATCCCCGGGACAGGGATAACTGAAGCTTTCTTT.

This clonotype came up many times. This chain uses TRBV20-1 with TRBJ2-2, with 12 nucleotides matching TRBD1. The CDR3 contains 17 residues. The ends lost 2 bases at V and 4 bases at J; junction bases unmatched: 8. In germline, CDR1 is DFQATT, CDR2 SNEGSKA (reference sequence). The CDR3 DNA is TGCAGTGCTAGATCCCCGGGACAGGGGGCTGGCACCGGGGAGCTGTTTTTT. Its protein is CSARSPGQGAGTGELFF.

This clonotype has a count of ten or more. The J gene is TRBJ1-5, the V gene TRBV4-1; 9 bases are a match to TRBD1. The CDR3 spans 16 residues. The germline CDR1 and CDR2 sequences are MGHRA and YSYEKL. The ends lost 0 bases at V and 8 bases at J; junction bases unmatched: 8. The chain's CDR3 is CASSQDLTGGREPQHF. CDR3 DNA sequence: TGCGCCAGCAGCCAAGATTTGACAGGGGGGAGGGAGCCCCAGCATTTT.

This clonotype is labeled as medium-sized. The chain joins TRBV5-6 to TRBJ2-1; D is perhaps TRBD2 (6 bases). The V gene's germline CDR1 is SGHDT and CDR2 YYEEEE. The CDR3 is made up of 16 amino acids. The V and J ends lost 0 bases and 2 bases respectively, with 12 bases between them. The CDR3: CASSLDGGATYNEQFF. The CDR3 DNA follows: TGTGCCAGCAGCTTGGACGGCGGGGCTACCTACAATGAGCAGTTCTTC.

This clonotype was seen ten or more times. The rearrangement links TRBV6-2 or TRBV6-3 to TRBJ1-1; no firm D call. Germline lookup yields CDR1 MNHEY and CDR2 SVGEGT. Trimming removed 0 bases at V and 0 bases at J, with 11 bases between. There are 16 residues in the CDR3. This CDR3 is CASSYSRREMNTEAFF. The CDR3 DNA sequence: TGTGCCAGCAGTTACTCACGTAGGGAGATGAACACTGAAGCTTTCTTT.